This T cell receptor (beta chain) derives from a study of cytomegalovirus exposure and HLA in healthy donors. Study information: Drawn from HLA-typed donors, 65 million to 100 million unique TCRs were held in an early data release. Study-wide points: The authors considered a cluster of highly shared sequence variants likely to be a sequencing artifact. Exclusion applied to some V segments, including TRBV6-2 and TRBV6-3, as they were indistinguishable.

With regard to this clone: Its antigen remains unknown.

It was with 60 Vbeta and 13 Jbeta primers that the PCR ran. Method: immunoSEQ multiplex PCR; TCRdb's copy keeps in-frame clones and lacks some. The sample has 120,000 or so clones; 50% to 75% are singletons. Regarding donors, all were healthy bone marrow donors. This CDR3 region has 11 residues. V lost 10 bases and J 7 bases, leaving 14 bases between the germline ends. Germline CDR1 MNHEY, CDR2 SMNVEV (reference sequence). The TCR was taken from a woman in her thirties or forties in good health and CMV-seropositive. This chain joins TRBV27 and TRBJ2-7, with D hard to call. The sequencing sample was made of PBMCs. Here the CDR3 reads CATHDSSEQYF. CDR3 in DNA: TGTGCCACCCACGACTCGAGTGAGCAGTACTTC.